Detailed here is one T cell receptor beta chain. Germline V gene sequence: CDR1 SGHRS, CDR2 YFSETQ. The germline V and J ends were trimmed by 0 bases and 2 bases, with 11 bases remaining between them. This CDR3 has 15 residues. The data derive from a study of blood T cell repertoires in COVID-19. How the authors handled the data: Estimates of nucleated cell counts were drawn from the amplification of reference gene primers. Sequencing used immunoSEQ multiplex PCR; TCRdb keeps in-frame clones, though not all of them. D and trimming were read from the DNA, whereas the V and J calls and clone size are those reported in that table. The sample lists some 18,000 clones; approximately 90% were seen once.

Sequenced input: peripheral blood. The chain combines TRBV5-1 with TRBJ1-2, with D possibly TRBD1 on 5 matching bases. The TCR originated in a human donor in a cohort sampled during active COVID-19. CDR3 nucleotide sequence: TGCGCCAGCAGCTTGGAGTGGGCAGGGAACTATGGCTACACCTTC. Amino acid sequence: CASSLEWAGNYGYTF.